The T cell receptor (beta chain) described here comes from a study of T-cell memory formation after mild COVID-19 (dated by TCRdb to the early 2020s). Study-wide context: TCR sequence clusters from the two donors were found to be largely donor specific. In a couple of donors, T-cell clones that expanded and contracted after mild COVID-19 were followed by sequencing TCRalpha and TCRbeta repertoires longitudinally. Two young, previously healthy adult volunteers made up the cohort, one male and one female. Overall results and qualifications from the work: The detection of some responding clones in pre-infection memory suggests that pre-existing cross-reactive memory T cells joined the SARS-CoV-2 response. Balanced CD4/CD8 phenotypes were observed for clones contracting from day 15 to 85, whereas a bias towards CD4+ was observed for a second wave of clones expanding from day 15 to 37. Contracting CD4+ clones appeared mostly in the CM and EM memory subsets, whereas CD8+ clones were enriched in EMRA. The study included only a couple of mild cases, and larger cohorts that include severe cases with pre-infection samples were judged to be necessary. SARS-CoV-2 specificity was not confirmed for the second-wave clones peaking on day 37.

The table lists this clonotype with a few counts. This receptor's antigen is unknown. Per-nucleotide qualities are absent, and no much larger clonotype sits a single base away. Sequencing was performed on an Illumina NovaSeq 6000. Using 5'RACE with constant-segment primers, TCRalpha and TCRbeta cDNA libraries were constructed, with sample barcodes and unique molecular identifiers added in the process. RNA was extracted from every sample with Trizol reagent. The libraries were amplified in two PCR steps, and the second step added a second sample barcode and Illumina TruSeq adapters. Libraries were sequenced on an Illumina NovaSeq with 2 x 150 bp paired-end reads. The authors' pipeline ran thus. Reads were demultiplexed and collapsed into UMI-guided consensus sequences with migec v1.2.7. Using mixcr v2.1.11, UMI consensuses were aligned to TRA and TRB V and J templates and then assembled into clonotypes. A clonotype was counted as expanded or contracted only when both edgeR and NoisET called the clonotype significant, with the noise models trained on biological replicates. For edgeR calls, the cutoffs were a false discovery rate-adjusted p below 0.01 and a log2 fold-change threshold of 1. PCA with hierarchical clustering of max-normalized trajectories of the 1000 most abundant clonotypes was used as exploratory dynamics analysis. Separately sequenced CD4+ and CD8+ repertoires were used to assign a CD4 or CD8 phenotype to each responding clone. In TCRdb, the public reads were trimmed at Q25 with fastp and aligned with MiXCR, with productive beta chains retained. Rows with one shared CDR3 protein collapse into an entry with the most common genes and DNA. V and J calls and clone size were set by TCRdb, not the authors. Within this sample are about 290,000 distinct CDR3 sequences, with roughly 18% of them counted one time only. Under 30% of the sample comes from the top ten.

Ficoll-Paque density gradient centrifugation was the method used to isolate PBMCs. CDR1 and CDR2 were assigned from the germline V gene as SGHRS and YFSETQ. The CDR3, cysteine through phenylalanine, is 15 amino acids long. Here the CDR3 DNA is all that survives: 45 bases in frame from base 1. Trimming takes 2 bases from V and 7 bases from J, and the germline ends sit 15 bases apart. The sequencing input was PBMCs or a T cell subset sorted from them (not recorded which). The chain links TRBV5-1 with TRBJ1-4; a weak D assignment points to TRBD1 (6 bases agree). The source is a man between 18 and 35 years old who had mild COVID-19 (a few samples of this study predate the infection). The sample titles of this study are shuffled in the database, so cell type and time point are left out; the donor was told from shared clones. The DNA sequence is given as TGCGCCAGCAGCTTCTTGGGGGCGCCCCGTGAAAAACTGTTTTTT. Translated, it gives CASSFLGAPREKLFF. This CDR3, with the reference TRBV5-1 and TRBJ1-4 proteins standing in past its ends, gives the full variable domain KAGVTQTPRYLIKTRGQQVTLSCSPISGHRSVSWYQQTPGQGLQFLFEYFSETQRNKGNFPGRFSGRQFSNSRSEMNVSTLELGDSALYLCASSFLGAPREKLFFGSGTQLSVL.